The sequence of this T cell receptor beta chain was determined in a study of patients and donors after allogeneic stem cell transplantation. TCRdb reprocessed the RT-PCR reads via MiXCR and lists one record per CDR3 protein. The table includes around 17,000 distinct CDR3 sequences, around a quarter detected once. This clonotype was counted between two and nine times. The germline V gene has CDR1 MDHEN and CDR2 SYDVKM. Trimming took off 2 bases at V and 3 bases at J, with 11 bases between the two ends. The CDR3 consists of 15 residues. The material sequenced was blood, either unsorted or a sorted T cell fraction (not recorded which). The receptor comes from a human donor who was either an allogeneic HSCT recipient or a stem cell or donor lymphocyte infusion donor (not recorded which). It is not recorded whose cells these are; they may come from a transplant donor. The chain has TRBV28 and TRBJ1-5; D is undetermined. The CDR3 loop reads CASSLLGVANQPQHF. The CDR3 nucleotides are TGTGCCAGCAGTTTACTCGGGGTCGCCAATCAGCCCCAGCATTTT.